The present entry profiles one T cell receptor (beta chain) with its context. The antigen remains unidentified. This is likely a read error, given that the CDR3 carries no conserved phenylalanine or tryptophan at its end. TCR beta cDNA was reverse-transcribed from roughly 0.45 ug of total RNA. The reaction used a constant-region primer and ProtoScript II reverse transcriptase. Three nested multiplex PCR rounds of slightly modified ARM-PCR generated TCR beta libraries. The two initial PCR rounds, approximately 10 cycles each, used TRBV1-TRBV30 forward and C-beta reverse primers. TCRdb called the multiplex PCR reads again in MiXCR, with one record for every CDR3 protein. The data contain 100,000 to 150,000 distinct CDR3 sequences, 55% to 75% of them seen just once; the ten biggest clones take up over 7%. This entry is derived from a study of tumor-infiltrating lymphocytes in primary liver carcinoma. On the study more broadly: Men and women, 30 to 69 years of age, made up the patients.

V was trimmed by 2 bases and J by 7 bases, leaving 4 bases between them. The CDR3 length is 11 residues. The germline V gene has CDR1 SGHNT and CDR2 YYREEE (reference sequence). DNA and RNA were both co-extracted from 20-30 mg of bulk tissue that had not been sorted. Findings and caveats of the study: Only about 7-25% of top clones were detected in each of the five tumor regions.

The V gene is TRBV5-4, the J gene TRBJ2-1; unclear D gene. The sequence came from a woman aged 55 to 70 with primary liver carcinoma and hepatitis B virus infection. Sequenced: liver tumor tissue from sampling region 1. Subset meaning: tumor region T1, superior pole. The CDR3 bases are TGTGCCAGCAGCTTTGGTAATGAGCAGTTCCTC. Translated, it gives CASSFGNEQFL.